The next 24 T cell receptor beta chains were all read from a single sample in a study of blood T cell repertoires in COVID-19. Measured with immunoSEQ multiplex PCR; TCRdb has only the in-frame clones, and not every one. The sample contains around 250,000 clones, 70% to 90% of which appear only once. Material for sequencing was peripheral blood. Every receptor here comes from a man aged 25 to 45 who had recovered from COVID-19.

Worth noting for this clone: The junction differs from germline at one of its ends, possibly a read error. V and J are TRBV3-1 (or the pseudogene TRBV3-2) and TRBJ2-7; the match to TRBD1 covers 8 bases. The CDR3 is 16 residues long. The germline gives CDR1 LGHDT, CDR2 YNNKEL (reference sequence). The CDR3 spells CASSQAGQGSSYEQYF. In nucleotides, the CDR3 is TGTGCCAGCAGTCAAGCCGGACAGGGCAGCTCCTACGAGCAGTACTTC.

With respect to this clone: Other DNA sequences in this specimen translate into the identical CDR3. The chain has TRBV11-2 and TRBJ2-7; D unresolved. The CDR3 totals 12 residues. Trimming left V 5 bases short and J 0 bases short, with 5 bases between. Germline V gene data show CDR1 as SGHAT and CDR2 as FQNNGV. The CDR3 sequence is CASSRGSYEQYF. CDR3 in DNA: TGTGCCAGCAGCCGCGGCTCCTACGAGCAGTACTTC.

V usage is TRBV11-3 and J usage is TRBJ2-7, with D possibly being TRBD2 (5 bases). Germline V gives CDR1 SGHNT, CDR2 YENEEA. The CDR3 spans 16 residues. V gave up 4 bases and J gave up 2 bases, with 18 bases separating them. The chain's CDR3 is CASSSHKGRRAYEQYF. The DNA for the CDR3 is TGTGCCAGCAGCTCGCACAAAGGACGGCGGGCCTACGAGCAGTACTTC.

This clone has only a few counts. The rearrangement joins TRBV5-6 to TRBJ2-6; D is unclear. This CDR3 spans 14 amino acids. In germline, CDR1 is SGHDT, CDR2 YYEEEE. V lost 5 bases and J lost 1, with 7 bases in between. The CDR3 here is CASRPTSGANVLTF. The CDR3 region has the DNA TGTGCCAGCAGGCCGACTTCTGGGGCCAACGTCCTGACTTTC.

This clone was picked up one time. The chain uses TRBV5-5 and TRBJ1-5; tentatively, D is TRBD1 (5 bases). V lost 4 bases and J lost 6, with 17 bases in between. This CDR3 has 15 residues. Germline V gene data show CDR1 as SGHKS and CDR2 as YYEKEE (reference sequence). CDR3 sequence (DNA): TGTGCCAGCAGCCCTTCAGGAAGGGGCCCTCAGCCCCAGCATTTT. Translating it yields CASSPSGRGPQPQHF. Drawing the rest from reference TRBV5-5 and TRBJ1-5, the complete variable domain is DAGVTQSPTHLIKTRGQQVTLRCSPISGHKSVSWYQQVLGQGPQFIFQYYEKEERGRGNFPDRFSARQFPNYSSELNVNALLLGDSALYLCASSPSGRGPQPQHFGDGTRLSIL.

The V and J genes are TRBV3-1 (or the pseudogene TRBV3-2) and TRBJ1-6; 8 bases agree with TRBD1. Germline V gene sequence: CDR1 LGHDT, CDR2 YNNKEL (reference sequence). V dropped 0 bases and J dropped 7; count of bases not matched to a gene: 17. The CDR3 totals 20 residues. CDR3: CASSQDTKGQDTAGNSPLHF. The CDR3 DNA reads as TGTGCCAGCAGCCAAGATACTAAGGGACAGGACACCGCAGGGAATTCACCCCTCCACTTT.

The genes are TRBV29-1 and TRBJ1-1; unclear D gene. Between the trimmed V and J ends, which lost 7 bases and 4 bases, there was a span of 16 bases. The germline V gene encodes CDR1 SQVTM and CDR2 ANQGSEA. The CDR3 contains 13 residues. CDR3 DNA: TGCAGCGCCCAAAACCGCGAACCCACTGAAGCTTTCTTT. It is translated as CSAQNREPTEAFF.

This clone was detected once. This chain joins TRBV28 and TRBJ1-1; TRBD1 aligns across 7 bases. This CDR3 contains 15 residues. Germline assignment: CDR1 MDHEN and CDR2 SYDVKM. V lost 5 bases and J lost 5; bases outside the gene matches: 11. This CDR3 reads CASSESQGGWTEAFF. DNA for the CDR3: TGTGCCAGCAGTGAATCCCAGGGGGGCTGGACTGAAGCTTTCTTT.

The V gene is TRBV9, the J gene TRBJ1-1, with a weak D call TRBD1 (5 bases). This CDR3 spans 16 amino acids. V lost 0 bases and J 1 base, leaving 13 bases between the germline ends. Germline V gene lookup returns CDR1 SGDLS and CDR2 YYNGEE. The DNA for the CDR3 is TGTGCCAGCAGCGTAGATTACGTGACAGCGAACACTGAAGCTTTCTTT. Translation: CASSVDYVTANTEAFF.

The CDR3 sequence: CATSYGGNQPQHF. CDR3 bases: TGTGCCACCAGTTACGGGGGCAATCAGCCCCAGCATTTT. The chain carries TRBV24-1 and TRBJ1-5; D is unresolved. The CDR3 extends over 13 amino acids. V lost 6 bases and J 2 bases, leaving 7 bases between the germline ends. In germline, CDR1 is KGHDR, CDR2 SFDVKD.

The genes are TRBV11-2 and TRBJ2-3; D call uncertain. Looked up from germline, CDR1 is SGHAT and CDR2 is FQNNGV. V dropped 5 bases and J dropped 6 bases, with 12 bases sitting between them. The CDR3 runs to 13 residues. The CDR3 loop is CASSREESDTQYF. The CDR3, as DNA: TGTGCCAGCAGCCGCGAAGAGTCGGATACGCAGTATTTT.

V is TRBV29-1 and J is TRBJ2-3; TRBD2 might be the D (7 bases). The CDR3 loop spans 17 amino acids. Germline V gives CDR1 SQVTM, CDR2 ANQGSEA. Trimming took off 4 bases at V and 3 bases at J, with 23 bases between the two ends. CDR3 in DNA: TGCAGCGTTGGGGAGGGAGGGGGTGCCGGACATACAGATACGCAGTATTTT. It specifies CSVGEGGGAGHTDTQYF.

The chain uses TRBV2 and TRBJ2-7; D might be TRBD2 (6 bases). V was cut by 8 bases and J by 4 bases, with 6 bases left in between. The CDR3 spans 10 residues. Germline V gene sequence: CDR1 SNHLY, CDR2 FYNNEI. Here the CDR3 reads CASGGYEQYF. The CDR3, as DNA: TGTGCCAGCGGAGGGTACGAGCAGTACTTC.

The chain has TRBV4-1 and TRBJ2-2; D perhaps matches TRBD1 (6 bases). Germline V CDR1 and CDR2: MGHRA, YSYEKL. CDR3 length: 16 amino acids. With 1 base removed from V and 6 bases from J, the gap between germline ends came to 15 bases. CDR3 region: CASSQVIIEGAGELFF. Written as DNA, the CDR3 is TGCGCCAGCAGCCAAGTCATCATTGAGGGGGCCGGGGAGCTGTTTTTT.

The chain combines TRBV5-1 with TRBJ1-2, with D possibly TRBD1 on 6 matching bases. This CDR3 contains 14 residues. The ends were cut back, 7 bases at V and 6 bases at J, with 19 bases in the middle. Germline V lookup: CDR1 SGHRS, CDR2 YFSETQ. The CDR3 bases are TGCGCCAGCGGCTGGTTGGCAGGGGACGATGGCTACACCTTC. Protein product: CASGWLAGDDGYTF.

The gene calls are TRBV10-3 and TRBJ1-2; weak D call: TRBD1 (6 bases). This CDR3 comprises 13 residues. Germline loops: CDR1 ENHRY, CDR2 SYGVKD. The CDR3 region is CALSRQGTYGYTF. The DNA for the CDR3 is TGTGCTCTTAGTCGGCAGGGGACCTATGGCTACACCTTC.

V and J are TRBV4-3 and TRBJ2-7; TRBD2 agrees at 7 bases. V lost 0 bases, J lost 1 base, and 9 bases stayed unmatched. There are 17 residues in the CDR3. Germline V gene lookup returns CDR1 LGHNA and CDR2 YSLEER. For the CDR3, the DNA is TGCGCCAGCAGCCAAGATTGGAGGACTAGTATGTCCTACGAGCAGTACTTC. It is translated as CASSQDWRTSMSYEQYF.

This chain uses TRBV11-3 with TRBJ1-1; no clear D. The CDR3 runs 14 residues. Germline CDR1 is SGHNT and CDR2 is YENEEA. V lost 3 bases and J lost 2, with 10 bases in between. For the CDR3, the DNA is TGTGCCAGCAGCTTCCGCGCGCCAAACACTGAAGCTTTCTTT. This encodes CASSFRAPNTEAFF.

The chain joins TRBV5-1 to TRBJ2-1, with 14 positions matching TRBD2. V shed 5 bases and J 1 base; nucleotides not matched to a gene: 2. Germline CDR1 SGHRS, CDR2 YFSETQ. This CDR3 is 16 amino acids long. CDR3 bases: TGCGCCAGCAGTCGGACTAGCGGGGGGTCCTACAATGAGCAGTTCTTC. As protein: CASSRTSGGSYNEQFF.

V gene TRBV6-5 combines with J gene TRBJ1-5, with D perhaps TRBD1 (6 bases). The CDR3 sequence is 14 residues long. V lost 6 bases, J lost 5 bases, and 14 bases lay in between. CDR1 and CDR2 (germline): MNHEY, SVGAGI. CDR3 DNA sequence: TGTGCCAGCAGCCCACAGGGTGGGGATCAGCCCCAGCATTTT. It is translated as CASSPQGGDQPQHF.

V is TRBV6-5 and J is TRBJ1-2; 8 bases line up with TRBD1. This CDR3 is built from 14 residues. Germline V gene data show CDR1 as MNHEY and CDR2 as SVGAGI. V was clipped by 6 bases and J by 4 bases; unmatched bases: 7. In nucleotides, the CDR3 is TGTGCCAGCAGCCTGGGACAGGAAGTCTATGGCTACACCTTC. Its protein product is CASSLGQEVYGYTF.

The CDR3 spells CASSRRGASTDTQYF. The CDR3 DNA is TGTGCCAGCAGTCGTCGGGGGGCTAGCACAGATACGCAGTATTTT. The V gene is TRBV6-5, the J gene TRBJ2-3; TRBD2 is a possible D gene (7 bases). V was clipped by 5 bases and J by 0 bases, with 12 bases between them. Germline V CDR1 and CDR2: MNHEY, SVGAGI. The CDR3 runs 15 residues.

The chain joins TRBV6-6 to TRBJ1-2; 8 bases agree with TRBD1. From germline, CDR1 is MNHNY and CDR2 SVGAGI (reference sequence). The V and J ends lost 5 bases and 7 bases, in that order; junction bases with no gene match: 9. The CDR3 has 14 residues. The CDR3 reads CASSRDRNGGGYTF. CDR3 coding DNA: TGTGCCAGCAGTAGGGACAGGAATGGGGGTGGCTACACCTTC.

The rearrangement uses TRBV9 and TRBJ2-2; 7 bases agree with TRBD1. J was trimmed by 2 bases and V by 4 bases; bases with no gene match: 5. Germline V lookup: CDR1 SGDLS, CDR2 YYNGEE. The CDR3 has 15 residues. This CDR3 reads CASSMGQTNTGELFF. CDR3 bases: TGTGCCAGCAGCATGGGACAGACTAACACCGGGGAGCTGTTTTTT.